One and the same sample provided the 10 T cell receptor beta chains below, sequenced in a study of T cell responses to AZD1222 COVID-19 vaccine. Repertoires were generated with immunoSEQ multiplex PCR, while TCRdb's copy carries only in-frame clones and drops some. Among around 80,000 clones listed, approximately 90% were seen once. The material sequenced was peripheral blood, taken on day 0 of AZD1222 vaccination. Source of these receptors: an adult in good health.

The chain has TRBV2 and TRBJ1-6; possible D gene TRBD1, 6 bases. Per the germline V gene, CDR1 is SNHLY and CDR2 is FYNNEI. This CDR3 has 17 residues. Trimming removed 3 bases at V and 9 bases at J, with 21 bases between. Written as DNA, the CDR3 is TGTGCCAGCAGTGACCCAGCAGGGGTACGAATTCGTTCACCCCTCCACTTT. Translating it yields CASSDPAGVRIRSPLHF.

The rearrangement links TRBV2 to TRBJ1-2, with unresolved D. V was cut by 6 bases and J by 4 bases, with 21 bases left in between. The CDR3 totals 16 residues. Looked up from germline, CDR1 is SNHLY and CDR2 is FYNNEI. In DNA, the CDR3 is TGTGCCAGCAGCTCGAGGAGCCGGGAGCCAACCTATGGCTACACCTTC. It encodes CASSSRSREPTYGYTF.

The chain has TRBV6-2 or TRBV6-3 and TRBJ1-2, with TRBD1 matching over 7 bases. The V and J ends lost 2 bases and 8 bases, in that order; junction bases with no gene match: 5. CDR3 length: 13 residues. Germline CDR1 reads MNHEY; CDR2 reads SVGEGT. CDR3 in DNA: TGTGCCAGCAGTTACACGACAGGGAGCGGCTACACCTTC. Encoded protein: CASSYTTGSGYTF.

For this clone: At the DNA level, this CDR3 is encoded by other sequences in the same sample as well. The V gene is TRBV19, the J gene TRBJ2-7, with 10 bases lining up with TRBD1. The CDR3 loop spans 13 amino acids. Germline CDR1 LNHDA, CDR2 SQIVND (reference sequence). V lost 5 bases to trimming and J lost 4 bases; unmatched junction nucleotides: 2. The CDR3 here is CASSRDRGYEQYF. CDR3 nucleotides: TGTGCCAGTAGTCGGGACAGGGGTTACGAGCAGTACTTC.

The chain recombines TRBV6-5 with TRBJ1-1, with D hard to call. V dropped 6 bases and J dropped 4 bases, with 12 bases sitting between them. Looked up from germline, CDR1 is MNHEY and CDR2 is SVGAGI. This CDR3 has 13 residues. The CDR3 DNA follows: TGTGCCAGCAGGCGGCAGAGAAGCACTGAAGCTTTCTTT. This translates into CASRRQRSTEAFF.

The CDR3 here is CASRGRDSYNSPLHF. The CDR3 DNA reads TGCGCCAGCAGAGGACGAGACTCCTATAATTCACCCCTCCACTTT. The chain is built from TRBV5-1 and TRBJ1-6; D unclear. Germline CDR1 and CDR2: SGHRS and YFSETQ. Trimming stripped 5 bases from V and 0 bases from J, with 9 bases between. The CDR3 is 15 residues long.

This clone has just one count. V usage is TRBV7-2 and J usage is TRBJ1-2; D is possibly TRBD1 (6 bases). Germline lookup yields CDR1 SGHTA and CDR2 FQGNSA. Trimming removed 1 base from V and 4 bases from J, with 13 bases in between. The CDR3 runs 15 residues. The CDR3 bases are TGTGCCAGCAGCTTAGGGACAGTCACTTTCTATGGCTACACCTTC. Its translation: CASSLGTVTFYGYTF.

This sequence joins TRBV6-6 and TRBJ2-1; 14 bases are shared with TRBD2. The CDR3 covers 15 residues. CDR1 MNHNY and CDR2 SVGAGI come from the germline V gene (reference sequence). V was pared by 5 bases and J by 6 bases, with 3 bases of the junction left unmatched. CDR3 sequence reads: CASSSGTSGGNEQFF. The CDR3 DNA is TGTGCCAGCAGTAGCGGGACTAGCGGGGGCAATGAGCAGTTCTTC.

V and J are TRBV3-1 (or the pseudogene TRBV3-2) and TRBJ1-1; D might be TRBD1 (5 bases). The V gene's germline CDR1 is LGHDT and CDR2 YNNKEL (reference sequence). This CDR3 has 17 residues. V was clipped by 1 base and J by 1 base, with 16 bases between them. The CDR3 bases are TGTGCCAGCAGCCAAGGGGTGTCAGGGACTAGGAACACTGAAGCTTTCTTT. This gives the protein CASSQGVSGTRNTEAFF.

CDR3 sequence: CASSSYTGELFF. The CDR3 DNA is TGTGCCAGCAGTTCATACACCGGGGAGCTGTTTTTT. The rearrangement joins TRBV27 to TRBJ2-2; D is unclear. Germline V gives CDR1 MNHEY, CDR2 SMNVEV (reference sequence). The CDR3 consists of 12 residues. The germline V and J ends were trimmed by 4 bases and 3 bases, with 3 bases remaining between them.